Shown below are 15 T cell receptor beta chains from a single sample sequenced in a study of beta chain features in type 1 diabetes. General observations from the study: For Type 1 diabetes patients, all four CD4+ subsets carried TCRB CDR3s that were moderately but significantly shorter.

The antigens for these receptors are not known. Sequencing targeted expressed TCRB transcripts, as all isolated RNA had been reverse transcribed. Measured with immunoSEQ multiplex PCR; TCRdb has only the in-frame clones, and not every one. This table has around 97,000 clones, 25% to 30% appearing once. The sample comprised central memory CD4+ T cells from blood. The receptors stem from a young woman with type 1 diabetes.

The chain couples TRBV7-3 to TRBJ2-5, with D tentatively TRBD1 (6 bases). The CDR3 is 16 amino acids. The germline CDR1 and CDR2 sequences are SGHTA and FQGTGA. The V end was cut by 1 base, the J end by 4 bases, with 16 bases between. The CDR3 coding sequence is TGTGCCAGCAGCTTAAACCCCAGGGGTATAGGAGAGACCCAGTACTTC. This translates into CASSLNPRGIGETQYF. The complete variable domain, with remaining parts taken from reference TRBV7-3 and TRBJ2-5, reads GAGVSQTPSNKVTEKGKYVELRCDPISGHTALYWYRQSLGQGPEFLIYFQGTGAADDSGLPNDRFFAVRPEGSVSTLKIQRTERGDSAVYLCASSLNPRGIGETQYFGPGTRLLVL.

The genes are TRBV18 and TRBJ1-2, with 8 nucleotides matching TRBD1. V dropped 4 bases and J dropped 6; count of bases not matched to a gene: 7. Germline V lookup: CDR1 KGHSH, CDR2 LQKENI. The CDR3 extends over 14 amino acids. The CDR3 sequence is CASSLDRGSDGYTF. In nucleotides, the CDR3 is TGTGCCAGCTCACTAGACAGGGGCTCCGATGGCTACACCTTC.

The chain couples TRBV9 to TRBJ1-1; 8 bases align to TRBD1. This CDR3 has 14 amino acids. Germline V lookup: CDR1 SGDLS, CDR2 YYNGEE. With V trimmed by 5 bases and J by 1 base, 4 bases remained unmatched. The CDR3 is CASSRQGKNTEAFF. The CDR3 coding sequence is TGTGCCAGCAGTAGACAGGGGAAGAACACTGAAGCTTTCTTT.

This clone was seen more than once but under ten times. This chain joins TRBV5-1 and TRBJ1-2, with D possibly matching TRBD1 (5 bases). Germline V gene lookup returns CDR1 SGHRS and CDR2 YFSETQ. The CDR3 has 15 amino acids. The V end lost 0 bases, the J end lost 2 bases, and 11 bases lay between the germline ends. DNA of the CDR3: TGCGCCAGCAGCTTGGATGCAGGGCAGAACTATGGCTACACCTTC. Protein sequence: CASSLDAGQNYGYTF. Using reference TRBV5-1 and TRBJ1-2 for the parts outside the CDR3, the full variable domain is KAGVTQTPRYLIKTRGQQVTLSCSPISGHRSVSWYQQTPGQGLQFLFEYFSETQRNKGNFPGRFSGRQFSNSRSEMNVSTLELGDSALYLCASSLDAGQNYGYTFGSGTRLTVV.

This clone was detected only a few times. J is TRBJ1-4 and V is TRBV6-6, with D perhaps matching TRBD1 (6 bases). V shed 2 bases and J shed 5 bases, with 9 bases lying between them. CDR3 length: 14 amino acids. Per germline, CDR1 MNHNY and CDR2 SVGAGI (reference sequence). The CDR3 DNA follows: TGTGCCAGCAGTTACGGACAGAGAAATGAAAAACTGTTTTTT. Residues: CASSYGQRNEKLFF.

A few counts support this clone. V usage is TRBV6-5 and J usage is TRBJ2-1; the match to TRBD2 covers 12 bases. Unmatched junction bases numbered 3, after V lost 4 bases and J lost 8 bases. Looked up from germline, CDR1 is MNHEY and CDR2 is SVGAGI. CDR3 size: 14 residues. The CDR3 reads CASSFRLAGDEQFF. CDR3 DNA sequence: TGTGCCAGCAGTTTTAGACTAGCGGGAGATGAGCAGTTCTTC.

This chain uses TRBV19 with TRBJ2-4, with 9 bases aligning to TRBD1. The CDR3 has 16 residues. Per the germline V gene, CDR1 is LNHDA and CDR2 is SQIVND (reference sequence). After removal of 6 bases from V and 0 bases from J, the junction contained 6 bases not matched to a gene. The CDR3 DNA reads as TGTGCCAGTAGCCTAGACAGGGGGACAGCCAAAAACATTCAGTACTTC. Amino acid sequence: CASSLDRGTAKNIQYF.

The rearrangement links TRBV5-8 to TRBJ2-3; TRBD1 might be the D (6 bases). Germline lookup yields CDR1 SGHTS and CDR2 YDEGEE. Trimming left V 4 bases short and J 2 bases short, with 17 bases between. This CDR3 is 16 amino acids long. The DNA of the CDR3 is TGTGCCAGCAGCAAGGGGGTTTCGTTTGACACAGATACGCAGTATTTT. Translated, it gives CASSKGVSFDTDTQYF. The full variable domain, in which reference TRBV5-8 and TRBJ2-3 provide the parts outside the CDR3, is EAGVTQSPTHLIKTRGQQATLRCSPISGHTSVYWYQQALGLGLQFLLWYDEGEERNRGNFPPRFSGRQFPNYSSELNVNALELEDSALYLCASSKGVSFDTDTQYFGPGTRLTVL.

This clone was found a few times. The DNA for the CDR3 is TGTGCCAGCAGGAGGGACAGGGATCGGGAGACCCAGTACTTC. Protein product: CASRRDRDRETQYF. This chain joins TRBV28 and TRBJ2-5; 9 bases are shared with TRBD1. Trimming removed 6 bases from V and 5 bases from J; junction bases left unmatched: 7. Germline-derived CDR1 and CDR2 are MDHEN and SYDVKM. The CDR3 is 14 amino acids.

The V call is TRBV4-1, the J call TRBJ2-6; D not certain. CDR1 MGHRA and CDR2 YSYEKL come from the germline V gene. The CDR3 contains 15 residues. Between the trimmed V and J ends, which lost 3 bases and 0 bases, there was a span of 6 bases. CDR3 loop: CASSHGSSGANVLTF. The DNA of the CDR3 is TGCGCCAGCAGCCACGGTAGCTCTGGGGCCAACGTCCTGACTTTC.

This clone showed up just a few times. The chain employs TRBV28 and TRBJ2-1; TRBD2 aligns across 10 bases. The CDR3 is 16 residues long. From germline, CDR1 is MDHEN and CDR2 SYDVKM. V gave up 6 bases and J gave up 4 bases; unmatched junction bases: 9. CDR3 sequence reads: CASRYSGRSFYNEQFF. DNA for the CDR3: TGTGCCAGCAGGTATAGCGGGAGGAGCTTTTACAATGAGCAGTTCTTC.

There are a few counts of this clone. This chain connects TRBV5-1 to TRBJ2-6; a weak D match, TRBD1 (5 bases). V shed 1 base and J shed 3 bases, with 8 bases lying between them. The germline gives CDR1 SGHRS, CDR2 YFSETQ. The CDR3 is made up of 15 amino acids. The CDR3 bases are TGCGCCAGCAGCTTGCTTAGGGGTGGGGCCAACGTCCTGACTTTC. This encodes CASSLLRGGANVLTF.

V usage is TRBV7-8 and J usage is TRBJ2-7, with D possibly TRBD2 on 5 matching bases. Germline V gene data show CDR1 as SGHVS and CDR2 as FQNEAQ. The CDR3 runs to 15 residues. The V gene lost 5 bases and the J gene lost 6 bases, with 20 bases spanning the gap. The chain's CDR3 is CASSQSPRRRGEQYF. The DNA of the CDR3 is TGTGCCAGCAGCCAAAGCCCAAGGAGGCGTGGCGAGCAGTACTTC.

In its sample, this clone was seen a few times. The chain is built from TRBV9 and TRBJ1-1, with 7 bases fitting TRBD1. The germline CDR1 and CDR2 sequences are SGDLS and YYNGEE. The CDR3 is 15 amino acids. With V trimmed by 0 bases and J by 1 base, 3 bases remained unmatched. CDR3 nucleotides: TGTGCCAGCAGCGTAGGGGACAGACAGAACACTGAAGCTTTCTTT. It yields the protein CASSVGDRQNTEAFF. The full variable domain, with the rest looked up from reference TRBV9 and TRBJ1-1, is DSGVTQTPKHLITATGQRVTLRCSPRSGDLSVYWYQQSLDQGLQFLIQYYNGEERAKGNILERFSAQQFPDLHSELNLSSLELGDSALYFCASSVGDRQNTEAFFGQGTRLTVV.

J is TRBJ2-7 and V is TRBV29-1; 10 bases are shared with TRBD1. Germline trimming cut 5 bases from V and 6 bases from J; bases unmatched to any gene: 7. Germline V gene lookup returns CDR1 SQVTM and CDR2 ANQGSEA. The CDR3 runs 13 residues. The chain's CDR3 is CSVSGTGVSEQYF. DNA of the CDR3: TGCAGCGTTTCCGGGACAGGGGTAAGCGAGCAGTACTTC.